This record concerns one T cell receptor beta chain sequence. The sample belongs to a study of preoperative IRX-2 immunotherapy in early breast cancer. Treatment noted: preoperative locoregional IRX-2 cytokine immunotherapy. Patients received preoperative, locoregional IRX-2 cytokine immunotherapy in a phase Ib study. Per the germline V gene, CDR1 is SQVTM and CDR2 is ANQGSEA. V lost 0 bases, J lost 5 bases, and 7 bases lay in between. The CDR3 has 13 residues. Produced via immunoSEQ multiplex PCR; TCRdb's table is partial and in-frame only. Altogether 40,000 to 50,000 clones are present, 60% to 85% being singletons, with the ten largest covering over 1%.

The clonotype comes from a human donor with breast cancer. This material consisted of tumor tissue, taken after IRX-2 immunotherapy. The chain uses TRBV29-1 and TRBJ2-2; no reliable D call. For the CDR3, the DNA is TGCAGCGTTGAAGATCCATTAACCGGGGAGCTGTTTTTT. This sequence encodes CSVEDPLTGELFF.